These T cell receptor beta chains were read from a single sample in a study of T cells in Graves' hyperthyroidism and ophthalmopathy. A single record per CDR3 protein comes from TCRdb applying MiXCR to the multiplex PCR reads. The profile shows 200,000 to 300,000 distinct CDR3 sequences, 16% of them singletons. Sample: blood. The receptor source for this set is a woman younger than 35 with Graves' ophthalmopathy. Each CDR3 is given with its conserved first and last residue. Each record gives: D gene, V gene, clone size, J gene, CDR3 protein, CDR3 DNA. The D gene is left open where the match is weak. The size entry is marked missing in some rows and otherwise reads once, few, many or a size class.

-	TRBV2	-	TRBJ2-7	CASGGRLYEQYF	TGTGCCAGCGGGGGCAGGCTCTACGAGCAGTACTTC
-	TRBV10-3	many	TRBJ1-6	CAITDDSSYNSPLHF	TGTGCCATCACCGACGATAGCTCCTATAATTCACCCCTCCACTTT
TRBD1	TRBV12-3/TRBV12-4	-	TRBJ2-5	CASRKTGGAVGETQYF	TGTGCCAGCAGAAAGACAGGGGGCGCGGTTGGAGAGACCCAGTACTTC
-	TRBV29-1	few	TRBJ2-2	CSVVLTTGELFF	TGCAGCGTTGTCCTGACGACCGGGGAGCTGTTTTTT
-	TRBV11-1	few	TRBJ1-5	CASSSVGGRYSNQPQHF	TGTGCCAGCAGCTCAGTGGGGGGCAGATATAGCAATCAGCCCCAGCATTTT
-	TRBV6-1	many	TRBJ2-3	CASRNRNIVIGADTQYF	TGTGCCAGCAGGAACCGGAATATAGTTATCGGCGCAGATACGCAGTATTTT
TRBD1	TRBV2	many	TRBJ2-7	CASSEAGAGGTYEQYF	TGTGCCAGCAGTGAAGCGGGGGCAGGGGGCACGTACGAGCAGTACTTC
-	TRBV18	many	TRBJ2-7	CASSPTRKRTYEQYF	TGTGCCAGCTCACCAACCAGGAAGAGAACCTACGAGCAGTACTTC
-	TRBV3-1	many	TRBJ2-3	CASSRGSTDTQYF	TGTGCCAGCAGCCGGGGTAGCACAGATACGCAGTATTTT
-	TRBV20-1	many	TRBJ1-4	CSASLAGLNEKLFF	TGCAGTGCTAGTTTGGCAGGGCTCAATGAAAAACTGTTTTTT
-	TRBV11-3	-	TRBJ2-3	CASSRDAGSDTQYF	TGTGCCAGCAGCCGCGACGCAGGGTCAGATACGCAGTATTTT
TRBD2	TRBV9	many	TRBJ2-7	CASSGSGTSGYEQYF	TGTGCCAGCAGCGGATCCGGGACTAGCGGGTACGAGCAGTACTTC
-	TRBV19	-	TRBJ2-7	CASKVARRDEQYF	TGTGCCAGTAAAGTAGCGAGGCGGGACGAGCAGTACTTC
TRBD2	TRBV10-3	many	TRBJ2-3	CAISDGGAGGPTDTQYF	TGTGCCATCAGCGATGGGGGCGCGGGAGGGCCGACAGATACGCAGTATTTT
-	TRBV29-1	-	TRBJ2-1	CSVEQGSYNEQFF	TGCAGCGTTGAACAGGGTTCGTACAATGAGCAGTTCTTC
-	TRBV4-1	many	TRBJ1-1	CASSQDLRGDTEAFF	TGCGCCAGCAGCCAAGATCTTCGAGGTGACACTGAAGCTTTCTTT